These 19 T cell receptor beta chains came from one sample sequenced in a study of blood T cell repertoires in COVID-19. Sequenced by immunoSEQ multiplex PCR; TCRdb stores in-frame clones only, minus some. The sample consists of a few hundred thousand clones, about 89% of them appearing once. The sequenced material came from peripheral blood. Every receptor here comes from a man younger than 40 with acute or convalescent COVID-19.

DNA for the CDR3: TGTGCCAGCAGCCTCGGACACTTAGCCAAAAACATTCAGTACTTC. Translation: CASSLGHLAKNIQYF. V is TRBV6-5 and J is TRBJ2-4, with D possibly TRBD1 on 5 matching bases. This CDR3 comprises 15 residues. CDR1 MNHEY and CDR2 SVGAGI come from the germline V gene. V was shortened by 6 bases and J by 0 bases, with 12 bases between the two germline ends.

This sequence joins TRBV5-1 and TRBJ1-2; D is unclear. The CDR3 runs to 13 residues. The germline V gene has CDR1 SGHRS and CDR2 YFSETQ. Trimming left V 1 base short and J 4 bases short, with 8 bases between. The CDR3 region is CASSLLESYGYTF. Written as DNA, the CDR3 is TGCGCCAGCAGCTTGTTAGAATCCTATGGCTACACCTTC.

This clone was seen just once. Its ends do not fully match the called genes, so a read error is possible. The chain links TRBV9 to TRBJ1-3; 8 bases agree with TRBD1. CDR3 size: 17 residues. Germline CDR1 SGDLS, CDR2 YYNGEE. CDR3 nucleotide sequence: TGTGCCAGCAGCGTAGCTGGACAGGGAATCGCTGGGAACACCATATATTTT. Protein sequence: CASSVAGQGIAGNTIYF. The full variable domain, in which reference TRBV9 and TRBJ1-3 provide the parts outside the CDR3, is DSGVTQTPKHLITATGQRVTLRCSPRSGDLSVYWYQQSLDQGLQFLIQYYNGEERAKGNILERFSAQQFPDLHSELNLSSLELGDSALYFCASSVAGQGIAGNTIYFGEGSWLTVV.

The CDR3 sequence: CATRQGEDGYTF. The DNA for the CDR3 is TGTGCCACCAGACAGGGGGAGGATGGCTACACCTTC. The J gene is TRBJ1-2, the V gene TRBV11-1; 9 bases agree with TRBD1. Germline-derived CDR1 and CDR2 are SGHAT and FQDESV (reference sequence). With V trimmed by 10 bases and J by 6 bases, 6 bases remained unmatched. The CDR3 is 12 amino acids.

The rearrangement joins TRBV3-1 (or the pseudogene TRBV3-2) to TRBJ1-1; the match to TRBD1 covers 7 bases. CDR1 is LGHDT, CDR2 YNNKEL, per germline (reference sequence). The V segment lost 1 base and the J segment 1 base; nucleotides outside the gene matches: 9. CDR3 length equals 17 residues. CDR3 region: CASSQALNRGWNTEAFF. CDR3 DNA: TGTGCCAGCAGCCAAGCCTTGAACAGGGGCTGGAACACTGAAGCTTTCTTT.

The CDR3 sequence: CASTYLSGTGAYGYTF. CDR3 DNA: TGTGCCAGCACCTACCTATCCGGTACTGGGGCGTATGGCTACACCTTC. The gene calls are TRBV28 and TRBJ1-2, with TRBD1 as a possible D gene (5 bases). The germline gives CDR1 MDHEN, CDR2 SYDVKM. Trimming left V 7 bases short and J 5 bases short, with 23 bases between. The CDR3 is made up of 16 amino acids.

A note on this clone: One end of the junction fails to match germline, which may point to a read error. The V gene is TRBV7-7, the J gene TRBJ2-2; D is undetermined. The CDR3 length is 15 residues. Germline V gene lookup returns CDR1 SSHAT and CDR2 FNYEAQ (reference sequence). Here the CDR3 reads CASSPYLVPTGELFF. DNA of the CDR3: TGTGCTAGCAGCCCTTATCTAGTCCCTACCGGGGAGCTGTTTTTT.

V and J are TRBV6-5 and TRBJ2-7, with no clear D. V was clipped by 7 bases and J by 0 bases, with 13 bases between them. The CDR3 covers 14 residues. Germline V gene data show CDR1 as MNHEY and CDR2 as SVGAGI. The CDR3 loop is CASTTPGSSYEQYF. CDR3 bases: TGTGCCAGCACAACTCCCGGGTCCTCCTACGAGCAGTACTTC.

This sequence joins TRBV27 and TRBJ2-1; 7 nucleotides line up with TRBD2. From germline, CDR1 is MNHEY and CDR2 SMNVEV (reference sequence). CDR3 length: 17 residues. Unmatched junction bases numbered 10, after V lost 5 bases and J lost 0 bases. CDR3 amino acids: CASSAQRDYSSYNEQFF. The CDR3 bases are TGTGCCAGCAGTGCCCAACGGGACTACAGCTCCTACAATGAGCAGTTCTTC.

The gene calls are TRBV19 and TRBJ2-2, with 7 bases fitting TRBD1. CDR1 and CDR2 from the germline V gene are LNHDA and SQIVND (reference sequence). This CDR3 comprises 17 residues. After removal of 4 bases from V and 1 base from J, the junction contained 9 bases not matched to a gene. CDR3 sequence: CASSTLTGAGNTGELFF. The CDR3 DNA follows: TGTGCCAGTAGTACCCTAACAGGGGCCGGGAACACCGGGGAGCTGTTTTTT.

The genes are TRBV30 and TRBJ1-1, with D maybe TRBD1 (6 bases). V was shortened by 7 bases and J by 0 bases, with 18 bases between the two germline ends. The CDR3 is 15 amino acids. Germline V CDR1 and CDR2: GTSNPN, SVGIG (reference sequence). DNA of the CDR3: TGTGCCTACCTAAGGACAGCCATTCTGAACACTGAAGCTTTCTTT. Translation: CAYLRTAILNTEAFF.

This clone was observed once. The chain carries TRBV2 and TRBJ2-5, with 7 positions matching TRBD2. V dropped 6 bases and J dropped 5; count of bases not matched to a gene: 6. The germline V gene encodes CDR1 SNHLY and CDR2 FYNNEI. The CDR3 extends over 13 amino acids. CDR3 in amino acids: CASRAGPGETQYF. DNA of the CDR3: TGTGCCAGCAGAGCGGGGCCGGGGGAGACCCAGTACTTC.

The CDR3 protein is CASSPLTGGEGSPLHF. In DNA form, the CDR3 reads TGTGCCAGCAGTCCCCTGACAGGGGGCGAGGGTTCACCCCTCCACTTT. The chain joins TRBV6-2 or TRBV6-3 to TRBJ1-6; the match to TRBD1 covers 10 bases. V dropped 5 bases and J dropped 9; count of bases not matched to a gene: 10. Germline CDR1 is MNHEY and CDR2 is SVGEGT. This CDR3 is built from 16 residues.

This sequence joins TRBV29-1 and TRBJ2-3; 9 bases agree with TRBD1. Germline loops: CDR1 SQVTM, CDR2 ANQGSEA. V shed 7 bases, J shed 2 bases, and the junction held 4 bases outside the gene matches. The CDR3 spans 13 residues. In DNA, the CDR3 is TGCAGCGCGGGACAGGGAAACACAGATACGCAGTATTTT. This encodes CSAGQGNTDTQYF.

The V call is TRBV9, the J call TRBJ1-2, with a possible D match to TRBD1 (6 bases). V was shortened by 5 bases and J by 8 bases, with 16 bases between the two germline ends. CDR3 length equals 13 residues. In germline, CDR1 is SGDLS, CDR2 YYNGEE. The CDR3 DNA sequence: TGTGCCAGCAGAACAGGGAACAGTGGGGGCTACACCTTC. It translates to CASRTGNSGGYTF. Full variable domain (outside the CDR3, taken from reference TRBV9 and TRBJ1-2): DSGVTQTPKHLITATGQRVTLRCSPRSGDLSVYWYQQSLDQGLQFLIQYYNGEERAKGNILERFSAQQFPDLHSELNLSSLELGDSALYFCASRTGNSGGYTFGSGTRLTVV.

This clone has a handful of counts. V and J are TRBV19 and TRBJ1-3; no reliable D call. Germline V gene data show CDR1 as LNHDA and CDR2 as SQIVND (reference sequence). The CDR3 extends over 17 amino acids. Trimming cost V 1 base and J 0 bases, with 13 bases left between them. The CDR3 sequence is CASSIGGGPRSGNTIYF. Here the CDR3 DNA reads TGTGCCAGTAGTATAGGAGGAGGGCCCCGCTCTGGAAACACCATATATTTT.

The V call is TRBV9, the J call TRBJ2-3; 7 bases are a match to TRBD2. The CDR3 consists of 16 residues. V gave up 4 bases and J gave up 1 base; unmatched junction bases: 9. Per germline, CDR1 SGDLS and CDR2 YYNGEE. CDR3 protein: CASSRRSGGGTDTQYF. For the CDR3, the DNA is TGTGCCAGCAGCAGACGTTCGGGGGGAGGCACAGATACGCAGTATTTT.

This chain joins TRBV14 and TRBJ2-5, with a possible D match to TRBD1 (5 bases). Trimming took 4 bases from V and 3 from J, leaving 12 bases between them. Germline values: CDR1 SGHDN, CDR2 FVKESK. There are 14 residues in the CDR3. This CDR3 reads CASSRQATEETQYF. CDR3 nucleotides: TGTGCCAGCAGCCGACAAGCGACAGAAGAGACCCAGTACTTC.

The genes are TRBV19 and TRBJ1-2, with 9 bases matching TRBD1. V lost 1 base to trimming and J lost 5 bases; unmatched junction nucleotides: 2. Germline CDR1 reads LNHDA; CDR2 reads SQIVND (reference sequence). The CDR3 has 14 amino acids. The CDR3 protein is CASSIAQGAYGYTF. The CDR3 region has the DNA TGTGCCAGTAGTATAGCACAGGGGGCATATGGCTACACCTTC.